This section outlines one T cell receptor (beta chain) sequence together with its context. The same CDR3 is also encoded by other DNA sequences in this sample. This sample is part of a study of blood T cell repertoires in COVID-19. CDR1 KGHSH and CDR2 LQKENI come from the germline V gene. The CDR3 runs to 13 residues. The junction had 3 bases not matched to a gene; V was cut back by 6 bases and J by 2 bases. Using immunoSEQ multiplex PCR, the repertoire was profiled, and TCRdb retains in-frame clones only, with some absent. The sample lists 250,000 to 400,000 clones; more than 70% were seen once. Sample: peripheral blood. This clonotype originated in a woman in her 30s with COVID-19, enrolled during active disease. V and J are TRBV18 and TRBJ2-5; 7 bases agree with TRBD1. The CDR3 DNA reads TGTGCCAGCTCCCCGGGACAGCAAGAGACCCAGTACTTC. It translates to CASSPGQQETQYF.